This T cell receptor (beta chain) was retrieved from a study of cytomegalovirus exposure and HLA in healthy donors. Samples came from healthy bone marrow donors. Germline assignment: CDR1 SGHDN and CDR2 FVKESK. CDR3 size: 15 residues. Trimming took 4 bases from V and 4 from J, leaving 16 bases between them. It was with 60 Vbeta and 13 Jbeta primers that the PCR ran. Assay: immunoSEQ multiplex PCR; the TCRdb copy retains only in-frame clones and omits some. The table includes around 160,000 clones, roughly 80% detected once. Notes on the study in general: It emerged from a later analysis that several of the most significant clusters appeared to be linked to common viral pathogens. It was approximately 170 TCR beta chains that were listed as cytomegalovirus-associated.

Details on this clone: Its antigen is currently unknown.

The chain uses TRBV14 and TRBJ2-5; perhaps TRBD1 as D (6 bases). The sequence was collected from a male donor in good health and CMV-seronegative. What was sequenced was PBMCs. The CDR3 reads CASSPTRGFRETQYF. The CDR3 DNA follows: TGTGCCAGCAGCCCGACCAGGGGTTTTCGAGAGACCCAGTACTTC.